These 17 T cell receptor beta chains originate from one sample sequenced in a study of shared clonotypes between healthy human individuals (TCRdb year 2020). The protocol used for the library was the immunoSEQ multiplex PCR assay. The clones in this table, taken by TCRdb from immuneACCESS, are in-frame only. Not every clone is retained; where verified, under half of the shortfall comes from an unresolved V gene, and the cause of the rest is unknown. The sample records about 710,000 clones, around three quarters of which are singletons. The top ten constitute 1.5% to 2% of the sample. Sequencing was performed on memory CD4+ T cells sorted from blood. The cell subset or site label corresponds to: CD45RA-negative fraction. These TCRs come from a woman in her twenties or thirties in good health.

This clone was seen only a few times. This chain links TRBV30 with TRBJ2-7; TRBD1 matches at 8 bases. V lost 1 base to trimming and J lost 6 bases; unmatched junction nucleotides: 8. This CDR3 region has 14 residues. The germline gives CDR1 GTSNPN, CDR2 SVGIG (reference sequence). The CDR3 spells CAWSGRQGYLEQYF. The CDR3 nucleotides read TGTGCCTGGAGTGGGAGACAGGGGTATCTCGAGCAGTACTTC.

V is TRBV29-1 and J is TRBJ1-1; the D gene is possibly TRBD1 (6 bases). In germline, CDR1 is SQVTM, CDR2 ANQGSEA. The V and J ends lost 6 bases and 0 bases respectively, with 14 bases between them. The CDR3 runs 14 residues. DNA for the CDR3: TGCAGCGTAACAGGGAGTACCATGAACACTGAAGCTTTCTTT. Amino acids: CSVTGSTMNTEAFF. Full variable domain (missing parts from reference TRBV29-1 and TRBJ1-1): SAVISQKPSRDICQRGTSLTIQCQVDSQVTMMFWYRQQPGQSLTLIATANQGSEATYESGFVIDKFPISRPNLTFSTLTVSNMSPEDSSIYLCSVTGSTMNTEAFFGQGTRLTVV.

The chain has TRBV6-5 and TRBJ1-2; D is unresolved. The germline V gene has CDR1 MNHEY and CDR2 SVGAGI. V dropped 0 bases and J dropped 1 base, with 9 bases sitting between them. This CDR3 has 15 amino acids. CDR3 sequence reads: CASSYSFQNNYGYTF. The DNA for the CDR3 is TGTGCCAGCAGTTACTCGTTTCAGAATAACTATGGCTACACCTTC.

V and J are TRBV6-5 and TRBJ1-2, with 10 nucleotides matching TRBD1. The CDR3 length is 14 residues. CDR1 MNHEY and CDR2 SVGAGI come from the germline V gene. V lost 5 bases to trimming and J lost 6 bases; unmatched junction nucleotides: 6. The chain's CDR3 is CASSPRTGGNGYTF. The DNA of the CDR3 is TGTGCCAGCAGTCCAAGGACAGGGGGGAATGGCTACACCTTC.

This clone was seen more than once but under ten times. The rearrangement links TRBV6-6 to TRBJ2-3; D is unclear. Germline assignment: CDR1 MNHNY and CDR2 SVGAGI (reference sequence). V was trimmed by 0 bases and J by 3 bases, leaving 7 bases between them. The CDR3 has 14 amino acids. CDR3 coding DNA: TGTGCCAGCAGTTACTCGACCGGGACAGATACGCAGTATTTT. It translates to CASSYSTGTDTQYF.

The chain has TRBV28 and TRBJ2-7; 8 bases line up with TRBD2. The V gene end was trimmed by 7 bases and the J gene end by 6 bases; junction bases not matched to a gene: 8. CDR1 and CDR2 (germline): MDHEN, SYDVKM. The CDR3 extends over 13 amino acids. CDR3 nucleotides: TGTGCCAGCACCCCAGCGGGGGTAGTCGAGCAGTACTTC. Translated, it gives CASTPAGVVEQYF. The full variable domain, in which reference TRBV28 and TRBJ2-7 provide the parts outside the CDR3, is DVKVTQSSRYLVKRTGEKVFLECVQDMDHENMFWYRQDPGLGLRLIYFSYDVKMKEKGDIPEGYSVSREKKERFSLILESASTNQTSMYLCASTPAGVVEQYFGPGTRLTVT.

This chain connects TRBV7-2 to TRBJ2-2; D unclear. This CDR3 is 14 amino acids long. The germline V and J ends were trimmed by 5 bases and 3 bases, with 10 bases remaining between them. The germline CDR1 and CDR2 sequences are SGHTA and FQGNSA. The CDR3 loop reads CASSKFFYTGELFF. The CDR3 DNA reads TGTGCCAGCAGCAAGTTCTTTTACACCGGGGAGCTGTTTTTT.

The chain couples TRBV5-1 to TRBJ2-5; unclear D gene. With 6 bases removed from V and 3 bases from J, the gap between germline ends came to 18 bases. Germline V gene data show CDR1 as SGHRS and CDR2 as YFSETQ. The CDR3 runs 15 residues. CDR3 region: CASTVAGRPEETQYF. Here the CDR3 DNA reads TGCGCCAGCACCGTAGCTGGGCGACCGGAAGAGACCCAGTACTTC.

This chain connects TRBV27 to TRBJ2-1, with a possible D match to TRBD2 (6 bases). The germline V gene encodes CDR1 MNHEY and CDR2 SMNVEV (reference sequence). The CDR3 has 11 residues. Trimming removed 6 bases at V and 10 bases at J, with 10 bases between. CDR3 DNA sequence: TGTGCCAGCAGGTTTAGCGGCGAGCAGTTCTTC. This encodes CASRFSGEQFF.

The chain recombines TRBV2 with TRBJ2-1, with 10 bases that match TRBD2. There are 14 residues in the CDR3. Trimming cost V 6 bases and J 4 bases; bases outside gene matches: 3. CDR1 SNHLY and CDR2 FYNNEI come from the germline V gene. CDR3 amino acids: CASRGLAQYNEQFF. The CDR3 DNA is TGTGCCAGCAGGGGACTAGCGCAGTACAATGAGCAGTTCTTC.

The V call is TRBV5-1, the J call TRBJ1-1, with D perhaps matching TRBD1 (6 bases). The CDR3 length is 15 residues. Trimming left V 3 bases short and J 1 base short, with 13 bases between. CDR1 and CDR2 from the germline V gene are SGHRS and YFSETQ. This CDR3 is CASSSFQGPNTEAFF. In DNA form, the CDR3 reads TGCGCCAGCAGCTCCTTTCAGGGGCCGAACACTGAAGCTTTCTTT.

In its sample, this clone was seen many times. The V gene is TRBV6-5, the J gene TRBJ1-1; D ambiguous. Trimming took off 7 bases at V and 0 bases at J, with 15 bases between the two ends. The V gene's germline CDR1 is MNHEY and CDR2 SVGAGI. This CDR3 contains 15 residues. CDR3 bases: TGTGCCAGCATCAGAGGACGGTACATGAACACTGAAGCTTTCTTT. Translated, it gives CASIRGRYMNTEAFF.

The sample holds many counts of this clone. The same CDR3 arises from other DNA sequences in this sample as well. The chain has TRBV11-2 and TRBJ2-3; D unclear. There are 13 residues in the CDR3. CDR1 is SGHAT and CDR2 is FQNNGV in the germline V gene. Between the trimmed V and J ends, which lost 0 bases and 2 bases, there was a span of 3 bases. The CDR3 protein is CASSLDTTDTQYF. The CDR3 DNA reads TGTGCCAGCAGCTTAGACACCACAGATACGCAGTATTTT.

This clone was seen many times. The chain recombines TRBV25-1 with TRBJ2-1, with 8 bases that match TRBD2. The CDR3 is 14 residues long. CDR1 is MGHDK and CDR2 is SYGVNS in the germline V gene. J gave up 8 bases and V 2 bases, and 5 bases lay outside the gene matches. For the CDR3, the DNA is TGTGCCAGCAGTGAAACGGGAGGGACCGATGAGCAGTTCTTC. Translated, it gives CASSETGGTDEQFF. Filled out from reference TRBV25-1 and TRBJ2-1, the complete variable domain reads EADIYQTPRYLVIGTGKKITLECSQTMGHDKMYWYQQDPGMELHLIHYSYGVNSTEKGDLSSESTVSRIRTEHFPLTLESARPSHTSQYLCASSETGGTDEQFFGPGTRLTVL.

The rearrangement joins TRBV6-4 to TRBJ1-1; no reliable D call. This CDR3 has 16 amino acids. V lost 2 bases to trimming and J lost 0 bases, with 13 bases between them. Germline loops: CDR1 MRHNA, CDR2 SNTAGT. CDR3 sequence: CASSDHRNRVNTEAFF. The CDR3 nucleotides are TGTGCCAGCAGTGACCACAGAAACCGGGTGAACACTGAAGCTTTCTTT.

The rearrangement joins TRBV28 to TRBJ1-4; 9 nucleotides match TRBD1. In germline, CDR1 is MDHEN, CDR2 SYDVKM. This CDR3 spans 14 amino acids. V gave up 6 bases and J gave up 7 bases; unmatched junction bases: 6. The CDR3 nucleotides are TGTGCCAGCAGCCTCGGGACAGGGTTTGAAAAACTGTTTTTT. As protein: CASSLGTGFEKLFF.

V and J are TRBV13 and TRBJ2-7, with TRBD1 matching over 11 bases. J was trimmed by 6 bases and V by 6 bases; bases with no gene match: 4. The CDR3 is 13 residues long. The germline V gene has CDR1 PRHDT and CDR2 FYEKMQ (reference sequence). CDR3 amino acids: CASRRTGGSEQYF. In DNA, the CDR3 is TGTGCCAGCAGGCGGACAGGGGGCTCCGAGCAGTACTTC.